This TCR beta chain was identified during a study of shared clonotypes between healthy human individuals. Overall study results and limits: When compared with the clonotypes that were shared by all four sorted-subset donors, the non-shared clonotypes turned out to have lower generation probabilities.

The CDR3 length is 12 residues. Germline V CDR1 and CDR2: SGHAT, FQNNGV. V gave up 6 bases and J gave up 2 bases, with 7 bases separating them. Sequencing used immunoSEQ multiplex PCR; TCRdb keeps in-frame clones, though not all of them. Among 2 million to 2.5 million clones listed, approximately 94% were seen once. It was CD45RO-negative cells, positively selected for CCR7, that made up naive CD8 cells, with terminally differentiated effector memory CD45RA+ cells excluded. With regard to this clone: Its antigen is not identified. The sample carries other DNA sequences with the same CDR3.

Sequencing input: naive CD8+ T cells sorted from blood. The clonotype originates from a young man in good health. The chain recombines TRBV11-2 with TRBJ1-2; a weak D match, TRBD1 (5 bases). CDR3 protein: CASSPGNYGYTF. The CDR3 region has the DNA TGTGCCAGCAGTCCAGGGAACTATGGCTACACCTTC.